A single sample gave rise to the 9 T cell receptor beta chains below, sequenced in a study of molecular identifiers for immune sequencing clone quantification. MiXCR was run by TCRdb on the PCR reads, yielding one entry per CDR3 protein. The table shows about half a million distinct CDR3 sequences, with about 20% occurring only once. Sequencing was done on a sample of naive CD8+ T cells from blood, with Jurkat cell RNA spiked in. Indicated subset: FACS-sorted CD8+CD4-CCR7+CD45RA+ naive T cells. Receptor source: a human donor in good health. Some libraries in this study had Jurkat cell RNA spiked in.

The table lists this clonotype with a few counts. The rearrangement links TRBV27 to TRBJ2-3; 8 positions agree with TRBD2. V lost 3 bases and J lost 4; bases outside the gene matches: 6. In germline, CDR1 is MNHEY, CDR2 SMNVEV (reference sequence). There are 15 residues in the CDR3. CDR3 protein: CASSLVAGWSDTQYF. CDR3 sequence (DNA): TGTGCCAGCAGTTTGGTAGCGGGATGGTCAGATACGCAGTATTTT.

This clonotype was recorded a few times. V usage is TRBV28 and J usage is TRBJ2-5, with 11 bases lining up with TRBD2. V was clipped by 4 bases and J by 7 bases; unmatched bases: 11. Per germline, CDR1 MDHEN and CDR2 SYDVKM. CDR3 length: 16 residues. The CDR3 loop is CASSSGTSGFRRTQYF. CDR3 DNA sequence: TGTGCCAGCAGTTCAGGGACTAGCGGCTTTCGTCGGACCCAGTACTTC. The full variable domain, in which reference TRBV28 and TRBJ2-5 provide the parts outside the CDR3, is DVKVTQSSRYLVKRTGEKVFLECVQDMDHENMFWYRQDPGLGLRLIYFSYDVKMKEKGDIPEGYSVSREKKERFSLILESASTNQTSMYLCASSSGTSGFRRTQYFGPGTRLLVL.

This clonotype has a handful of counts. The V and J genes are TRBV23-1 and TRBJ1-4; 7 bases match TRBD1. TRBV23-1 is assigned to the ORF class and has an uncertain function. The CDR3 loop spans 15 amino acids. Trimming took 0 bases from V and 7 from J; bases not matched to a gene: 5. The CDR3 sequence is CASSQSKGGFEKLFF. Here the CDR3 DNA reads TGCGCCAGCAGTCAATCGAAAGGGGGCTTTGAAAAACTGTTTTTT.

This clonotype was counted a few times. The chain combines TRBV4-3 with TRBJ2-7, with D hard to call. Deletions cut 1 base from V and 5 bases from J, with 18 bases between. From germline, CDR1 is LGHNA and CDR2 YSLEER. This CDR3 comprises 16 residues. CDR3 bases: TGCGCCAGCAGCCAAGTAGGTAATTTCCGTTTCCACGAGCAGTACTTC. This sequence encodes CASSQVGNFRFHEQYF.

Concerning this clonotype: Since a much larger clone is just one base distant, this may be a read error. The CDR3 sequence is CVSSPTTPGSGELFF. The CDR3 DNA reads as TGTGTCAGCAGCCCGACGACCCCCGGAAGCGGGGAGCTGTTTTTT. The rearrangement uses TRBV7-9 and TRBJ2-2; no definite D call. CDR3 length: 15 amino acids. Per germline, CDR1 SEHNR and CDR2 FQNEAQ (reference sequence).

To note about this clonotype: Its ends do not fully match the called genes, so a read error is possible. This sequence joins TRBV30 and TRBJ2-7; D remains unclear. The CDR3 is 13 residues long. Per germline, CDR1 GTSNPN and CDR2 SVGIG (reference sequence). The CDR3, as DNA: TGTGCCTGGAGTGTGTCAGTATCCTACGAGCGGTACTTC. This translates into CAWSVSVSYERYF.

In its sample, this clonotype was seen many times. The rearrangement uses TRBV5-1 and TRBJ1-2, with D possibly TRBD1 on 6 matching bases. Germline-derived CDR1 and CDR2 are SGHRS and YFSETQ. The ends were cut back, 2 bases at V and 10 bases at J, with 15 bases in the middle. CDR3 size: 13 residues. For the CDR3, the DNA is TGCGCCAGCAGCTTACCGGACAGACTTTACTACACCTTC. Protein: CASSLPDRLYYTF.

The sample holds a few counts of this clonotype. The CDR3 spells CASRDRAPYSNQPQHF. The DNA of the CDR3 is TGCGCCAGCAGAGACAGGGCACCATATAGCAATCAGCCCCAGCATTTT. The chain uses TRBV10-1 and TRBJ1-5; 7 bases align to TRBD1. Germline CDR1 reads WNHNN; CDR2 reads SYGVQD (reference sequence). This CDR3 is 16 amino acids long. V shed 6 bases and J 0 bases; nucleotides not matched to a gene: 8.

This clonotype was detected a few times. This chain connects TRBV28 to TRBJ2-7, with D possibly called TRBD1 or TRBD2 (6 bases each). Trimming pared 5 bases from V and 3 bases from J, leaving 20 bases between. The CDR3 runs 16 residues. Per germline, CDR1 MDHEN and CDR2 SYDVKM. This CDR3 reads CASSNQRGETGYEQYF. The DNA for the CDR3 is TGTGCCAGCAGTAACCAGAGGGGGGAGACGGGCTACGAGCAGTACTTC.